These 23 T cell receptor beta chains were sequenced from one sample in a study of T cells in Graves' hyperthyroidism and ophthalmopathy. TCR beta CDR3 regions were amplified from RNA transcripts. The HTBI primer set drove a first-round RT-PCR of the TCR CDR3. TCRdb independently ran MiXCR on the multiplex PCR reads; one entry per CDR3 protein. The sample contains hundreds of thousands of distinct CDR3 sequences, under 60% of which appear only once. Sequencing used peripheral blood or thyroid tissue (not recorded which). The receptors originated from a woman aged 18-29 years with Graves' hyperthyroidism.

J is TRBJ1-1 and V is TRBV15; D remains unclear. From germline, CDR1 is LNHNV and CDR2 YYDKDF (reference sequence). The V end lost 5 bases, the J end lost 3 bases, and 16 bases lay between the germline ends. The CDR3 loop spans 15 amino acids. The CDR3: CATSRGRAGYTEAFF. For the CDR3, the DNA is TGTGCCACCAGCCGAGGGAGGGCAGGCTACACTGAAGCTTTCTTT.

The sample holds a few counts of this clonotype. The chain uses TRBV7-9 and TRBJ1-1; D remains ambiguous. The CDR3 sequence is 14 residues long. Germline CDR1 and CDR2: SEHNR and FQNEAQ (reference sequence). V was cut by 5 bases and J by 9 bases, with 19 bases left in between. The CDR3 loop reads CASSRVAGSGKAFF. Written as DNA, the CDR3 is TGTGCCAGCAGCCGGGTTGCTGGGTCAGGAAAAGCTTTCTTT.

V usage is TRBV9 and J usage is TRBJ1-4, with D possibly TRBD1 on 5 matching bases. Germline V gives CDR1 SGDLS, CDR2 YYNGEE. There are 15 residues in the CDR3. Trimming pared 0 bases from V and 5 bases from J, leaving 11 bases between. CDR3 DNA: TGTGCCAGCAGCGTAGAAGGGGCACGAAATGAAAAACTGTTTTTT. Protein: CASSVEGARNEKLFF.

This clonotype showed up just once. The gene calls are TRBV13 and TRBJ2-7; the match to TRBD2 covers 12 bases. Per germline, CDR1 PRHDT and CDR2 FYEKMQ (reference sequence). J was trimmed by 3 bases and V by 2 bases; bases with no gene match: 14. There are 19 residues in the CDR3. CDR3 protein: CASSLSRYGTSGLNYEQYF. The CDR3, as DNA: TGTGCCAGCAGCTTAAGCCGCTATGGGACTAGCGGGCTCAACTACGAGCAGTACTTC. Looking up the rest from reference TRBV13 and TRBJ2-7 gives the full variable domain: AAGVIQSPRHLIKEKRETATLKCYPIPRHDTVYWYQQGPGQDPQFLISFYEKMQSDKGSIPDRFSAQQFSDYHSELNMSSLELGDSALYFCASSLSRYGTSGLNYEQYFGPGTRLTVT.

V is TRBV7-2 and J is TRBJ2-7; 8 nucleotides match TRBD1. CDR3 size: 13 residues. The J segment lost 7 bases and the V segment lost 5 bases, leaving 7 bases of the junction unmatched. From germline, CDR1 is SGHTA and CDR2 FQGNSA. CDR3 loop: CASSRTGLREQYF. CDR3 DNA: TGTGCCAGCAGCCGGACAGGGCTACGAGAGCAGTACTTC. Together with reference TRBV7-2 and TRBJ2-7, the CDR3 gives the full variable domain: GAGVSQSPSNKVTEKGKDVELRCDPISGHTALYWYRQSLGQGLEFLIYFQGNSAPDKSGLPSDRFSAERTGGSVSTLTIQRTQQEDSAVYLCASSRTGLREQYFGPGTRLTVT.

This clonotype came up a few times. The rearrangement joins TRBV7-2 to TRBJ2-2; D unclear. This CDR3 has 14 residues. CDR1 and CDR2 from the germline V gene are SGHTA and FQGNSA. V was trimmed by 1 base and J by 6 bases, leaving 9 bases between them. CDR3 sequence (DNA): TGTGCCAGCAGCTTAGTATTAGGCCCCGGGGAGCTGTTTTTT. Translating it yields CASSLVLGPGELFF.

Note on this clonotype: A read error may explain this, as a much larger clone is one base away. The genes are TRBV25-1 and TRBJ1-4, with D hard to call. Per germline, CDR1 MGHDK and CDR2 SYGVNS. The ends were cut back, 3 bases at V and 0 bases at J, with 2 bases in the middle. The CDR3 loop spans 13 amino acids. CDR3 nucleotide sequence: TGTGCCAGCAGTGACACAACTAATGAAAAACTGTTTTTT. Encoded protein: CASSDTTNEKLFF.

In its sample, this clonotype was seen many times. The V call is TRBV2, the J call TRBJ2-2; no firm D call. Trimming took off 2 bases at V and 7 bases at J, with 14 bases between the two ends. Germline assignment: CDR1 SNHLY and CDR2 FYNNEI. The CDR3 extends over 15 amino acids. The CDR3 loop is CASSETSVRGGELFF. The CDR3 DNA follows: TGTGCCAGCAGTGAAACCAGCGTCCGTGGCGGGGAGCTGTTTTTT.

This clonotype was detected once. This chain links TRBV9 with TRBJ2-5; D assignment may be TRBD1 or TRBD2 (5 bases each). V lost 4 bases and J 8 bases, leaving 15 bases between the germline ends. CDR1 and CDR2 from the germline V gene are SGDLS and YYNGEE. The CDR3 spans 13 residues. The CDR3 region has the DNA TGTGCCAGCAGCCAAGATGGGGGTATAACCCAGTACTTC. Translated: CASSQDGGITQYF.

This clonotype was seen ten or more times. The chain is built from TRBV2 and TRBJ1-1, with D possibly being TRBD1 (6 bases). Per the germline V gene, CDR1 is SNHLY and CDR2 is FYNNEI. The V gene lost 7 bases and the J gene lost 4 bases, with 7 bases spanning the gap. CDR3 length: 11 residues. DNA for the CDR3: TGTGCCAGCAAGGGGGGCACTGAAGCTTTCTTT. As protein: CASKGGTEAFF.

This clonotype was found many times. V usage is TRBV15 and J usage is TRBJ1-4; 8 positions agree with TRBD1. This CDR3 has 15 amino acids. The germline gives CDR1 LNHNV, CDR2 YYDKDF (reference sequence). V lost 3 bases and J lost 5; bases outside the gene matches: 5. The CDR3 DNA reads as TGTGCCACCAGCAGGACAGGGGCGAAGAATGAAAAACTGTTTTTT. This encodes CATSRTGAKNEKLFF.

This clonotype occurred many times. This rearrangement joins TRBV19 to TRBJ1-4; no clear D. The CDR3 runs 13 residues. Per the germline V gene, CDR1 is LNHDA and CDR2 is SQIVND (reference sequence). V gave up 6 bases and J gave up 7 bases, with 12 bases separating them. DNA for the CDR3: TGTGCCAGTAGCCCCTCGTCGCGTGAAAAACTGTTTTTT. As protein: CASSPSSREKLFF. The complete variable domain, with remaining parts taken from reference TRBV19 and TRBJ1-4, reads DGGITQSPKYLFRKEGQNVTLSCEQNLNHDAMYWYRQDPGQGLRLIYYSQIVNDFQKGDIAEGYSVSREKKESFPLTVTSAQKNPTAFYLCASSPSSREKLFFGSGTQLSVL.

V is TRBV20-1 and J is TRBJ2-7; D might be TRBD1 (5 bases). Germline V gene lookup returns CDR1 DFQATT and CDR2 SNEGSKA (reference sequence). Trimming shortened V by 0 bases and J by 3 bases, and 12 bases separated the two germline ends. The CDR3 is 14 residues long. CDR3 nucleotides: TGCAGTGCTAGAGATGGGGCAGGAGACTACGAGCAGTACTTC. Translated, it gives CSARDGAGDYEQYF.

The CDR3 DNA reads as TGTGCCATCAGCTCTGTGAACCGGGGCTACGAGCAGTACTTC. It translates to CAISSVNRGYEQYF. The V gene is TRBV10-3, the J gene TRBJ2-7; a weak D match, TRBD2 (5 bases). The CDR3 is 14 amino acids. V shed 6 bases and J shed 3 bases, with 15 bases lying between them. In germline, CDR1 is ENHRY, CDR2 SYGVKD.

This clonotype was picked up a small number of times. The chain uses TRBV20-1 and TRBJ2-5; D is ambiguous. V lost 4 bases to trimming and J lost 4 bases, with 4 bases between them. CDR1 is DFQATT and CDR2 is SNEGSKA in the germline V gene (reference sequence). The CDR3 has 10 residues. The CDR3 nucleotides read TGCAGTGCTAATGGAGAGACCCAGTACTTC. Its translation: CSANGETQYF.

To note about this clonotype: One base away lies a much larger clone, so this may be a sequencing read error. This chain's CDR3 is CAISSQGSNEKLFF. The DNA for the CDR3 is TGTGCCATCAGCTCGCAGGGGTCTAATGAAAAACTGTTTTTT. This rearrangement joins TRBV7-9 to TRBJ1-4; a possible D gene is TRBD1 (6 bases). The CDR3 spans 14 residues. Per germline, CDR1 SEHNR and CDR2 FQNEAQ (reference sequence).

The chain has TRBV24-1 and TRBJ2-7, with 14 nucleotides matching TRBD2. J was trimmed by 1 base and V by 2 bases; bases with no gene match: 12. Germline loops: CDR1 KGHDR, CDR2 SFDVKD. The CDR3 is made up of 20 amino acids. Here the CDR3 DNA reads TGTGCCACCAGTGATTCCCATGGGACTAGCGGGAGAGCCACGTCCTACGAGCAGTACTTC. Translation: CATSDSHGTSGRATSYEQYF.

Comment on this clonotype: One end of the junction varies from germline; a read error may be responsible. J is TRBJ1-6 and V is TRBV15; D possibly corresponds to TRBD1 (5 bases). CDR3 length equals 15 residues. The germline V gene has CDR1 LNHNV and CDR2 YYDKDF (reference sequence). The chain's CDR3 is CATSRDPGPSTPLHF. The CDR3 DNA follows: TGTGCCACCAGCCGAGATCCAGGGCCGTCGACACCCCTCCACTTT. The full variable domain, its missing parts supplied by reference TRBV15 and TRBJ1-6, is DAMVIQNPRYQVTQFGKPVTLSCSQTLNHNVMYWYQQKSSQAPKLLFHYYDKDFNNEADTPDNFQSRRPNTSFCFLDIRSPGLGDTAMYLCATSRDPGPSTPLHFGNGTRLTVT.

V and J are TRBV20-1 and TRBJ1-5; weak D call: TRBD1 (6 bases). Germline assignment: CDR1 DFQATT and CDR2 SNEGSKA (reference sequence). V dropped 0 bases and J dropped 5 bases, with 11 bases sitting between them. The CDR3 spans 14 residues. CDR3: CSARDLTGYQPQHF. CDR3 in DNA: TGCAGTGCTAGAGATCTCACAGGGTATCAGCCCCAGCATTTT.

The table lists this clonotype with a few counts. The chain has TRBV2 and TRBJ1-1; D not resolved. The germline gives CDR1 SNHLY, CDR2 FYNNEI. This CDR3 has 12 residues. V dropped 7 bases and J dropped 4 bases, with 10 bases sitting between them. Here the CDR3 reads CASTPLCTEAFF. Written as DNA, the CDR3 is TGTGCCAGCACCCCCCTATGCACTGAAGCTTTCTTT.

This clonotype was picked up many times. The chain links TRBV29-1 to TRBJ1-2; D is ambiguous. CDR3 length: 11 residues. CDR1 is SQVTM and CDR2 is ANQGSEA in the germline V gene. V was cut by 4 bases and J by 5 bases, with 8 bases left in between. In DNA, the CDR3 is TGCAGCGTTGTTCCGGATTATGGCTACACCTTC. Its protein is CSVVPDYGYTF.

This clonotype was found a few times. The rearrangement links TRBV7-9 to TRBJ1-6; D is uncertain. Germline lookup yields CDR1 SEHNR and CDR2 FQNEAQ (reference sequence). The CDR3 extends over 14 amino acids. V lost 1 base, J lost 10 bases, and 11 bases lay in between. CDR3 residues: CASSLGAGSSPLHF. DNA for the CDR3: TGTGCCAGCAGCTTAGGCGCTGGGAGCTCACCCCTCCACTTT.

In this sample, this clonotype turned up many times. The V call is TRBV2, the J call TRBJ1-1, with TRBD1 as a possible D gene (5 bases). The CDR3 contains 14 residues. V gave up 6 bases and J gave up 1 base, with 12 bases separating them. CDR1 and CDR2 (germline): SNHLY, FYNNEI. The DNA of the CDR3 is TGTGCCAGCAGACAGGTACGACGGAACACTGAAGCTTTCTTT. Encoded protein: CASRQVRRNTEAFF.